This paragraph covers one TCR beta chain sequence. The antigen this receptor binds is unknown. Per-nucleotide qualities are absent, and no much larger clonotype sits a single base away. This entry belongs to a study of T cell responses to AZD1222 COVID-19 vaccine (dated by TCRdb to about 2021). Some background on the complete study: AZD1222 recipients whose second dose came at about 4 weeks and those whose second dose came at about 12 weeks were combined into one group, since spike-specific TCR depth and breadth did not differ between the two schedules. TCR sequencing was performed for about 240 trial participants, of whom about 200 were given two doses of AZD1222 and some 25 were given two doses of MenACWY control vaccine. Trial participants were enrolled by age into 18-55, 56-69 and 70-plus year subgroups, with 148, 28 and 57 TCR-sequenced participants respectively. Overall study outcomes, separate from this receptor: Because no day 14 peak-response samples were available, the repertoires could be characterized only after the peak T cell response. Participants were mostly white British, with more females than males. The authors suggested clonal diversity may have been underestimated. Reportedly, close to half of the unique spike-specific TCRs recognized epitopes lying outside the regions that are mutated in the B.1.351 and B.1.1.7 variants. Only five to seven AZD1222 recipients were SARS-CoV-2 seropositive at baseline, limiting conclusions about previously exposed vaccinees. The vaccine-associated CD4 TCRs covered the entire spike protein, and the dominant responses fell in regions 160-218 and 743-854. After two AZD1222 doses, spike-specific TCR breadth and depth were significantly higher than at day 0 and than in MenACWY recipients. The 56-69-year group was small, and its depth increase did not reach significance, likely because of low power.

CDR1 and CDR2 are drawn from the germline V gene: SGHTA, FQGNSA. The CDR3 goes from the cysteine to the phenylalanine over 14 residues. Left in the record is the CDR3 DNA by itself, 42 bases read in frame from the first base. Cut back by 1 base and 3 bases, the V and J ends lie 9 bases apart. The CDR3 regions of human TCRbeta chains were analyzed by immunosequencing. The paper's processing steps were these. Repertoire TCRs were checked for matches against a reference library of SARS-CoV-2-specific TCRs that had been generated using the MIRA antigen-specificity platform. Breadth was defined as the fraction of unique TCRs that were SARS-CoV-2-associated, and depth was defined as the fraction of total T cells that were SARS-CoV-2-associated. Using the MIRA data, each spike-specific TCR was mapped to the spike region that the TCR reacts to and placed in a CD4 or CD8 class. Log10-transformed breadth and depth values were compared by one-way ANOVA with Sidak's multiple comparisons tests. In its TCRdb copy, this immuneACCESS table keeps in-frame sequences only and misses some clones. Where compared with another copy, unresolved V genes explain less than half of these, and the others have no known cause. The DNA was the basis for D and trimming; V, J and clone size are from that table. For this sample there are 150,000 or so clones; about 93% appear just once. Over 7.5% of the sample rests with the top ten.

Interpreted using the paper, the time point label stands for: baseline before first vaccination. Vaccinee samples were obtained from the UK trials COV001 and COV002, which included a single-blind randomized controlled phase 2/3 trial of AZD1222 (ChAdOx1 nCoV-19) in healthy adults. For TCRbeta chain sequencing, PBMC samples were collected from trial participants at day 0 and at day 28 after the second dose. Here the sequenced sample was peripheral blood, taken on day 0 of AZD1222 vaccination. Here the chain combines TRBV7-2 and TRBJ1-1; the D gene lacks a confident call. The sequence was collected from an adult in good health. The sequenced DNA is TGTGCCAGCAGCTTAGAGGGTAGGGACACTGAAGCTTTCTTT. It translates to CASSLEGRDTEAFF.